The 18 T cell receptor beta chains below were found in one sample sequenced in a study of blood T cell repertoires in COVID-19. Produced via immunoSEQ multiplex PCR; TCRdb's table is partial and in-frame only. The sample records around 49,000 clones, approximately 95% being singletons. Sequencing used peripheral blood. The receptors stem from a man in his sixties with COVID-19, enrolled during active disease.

CDR3 coding DNA: TGTGCCAGCACCGGCGGACAGGGTAACGGCTACACCTTC. Its translation: CASTGGQGNGYTF. The chain joins TRBV6-5 to TRBJ1-2; 8 bases line up with TRBD1. The CDR3 extends over 13 amino acids. Germline CDR1 MNHEY, CDR2 SVGAGI. Germline trimming cut 7 bases from V and 8 bases from J; bases unmatched to any gene: 9.

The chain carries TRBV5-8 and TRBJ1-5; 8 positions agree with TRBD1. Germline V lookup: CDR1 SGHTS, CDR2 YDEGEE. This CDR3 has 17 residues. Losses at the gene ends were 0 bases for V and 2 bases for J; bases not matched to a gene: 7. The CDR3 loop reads CASSLARTGMGNQPQHF. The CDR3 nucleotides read TGTGCCAGCAGCTTGGCCCGGACAGGGATGGGCAATCAGCCCCAGCATTTT.

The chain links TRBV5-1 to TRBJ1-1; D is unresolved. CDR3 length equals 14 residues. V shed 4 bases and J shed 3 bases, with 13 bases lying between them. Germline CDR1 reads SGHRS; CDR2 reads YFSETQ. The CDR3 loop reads CASSPSMGYTEAFF. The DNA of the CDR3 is TGCGCCAGCAGCCCTAGCATGGGGTACACTGAAGCTTTCTTT.

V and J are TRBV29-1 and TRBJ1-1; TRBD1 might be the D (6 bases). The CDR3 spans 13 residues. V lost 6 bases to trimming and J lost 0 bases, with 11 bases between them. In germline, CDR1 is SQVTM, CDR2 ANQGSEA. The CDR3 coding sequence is TGCAGCGTAACGGGACATTTGAACACTGAAGCTTTCTTT. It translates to CSVTGHLNTEAFF.

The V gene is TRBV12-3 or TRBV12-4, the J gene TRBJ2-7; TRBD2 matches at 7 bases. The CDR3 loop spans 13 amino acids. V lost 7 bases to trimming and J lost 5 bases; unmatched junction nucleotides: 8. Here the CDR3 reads CASTRAGDHEQYF. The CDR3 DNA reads TGTGCCAGCACCAGGGCGGGGGACCACGAGCAGTACTTC.

The DNA for the CDR3 is TGTGCCAGCAGCGTACTACCGGGACTAGATAACACCGGGGAGCTGTTTTTT. Its translation: CASSVLPGLDNTGELFF. The chain is built from TRBV9 and TRBJ2-2; 8 nucleotides line up with TRBD2. The CDR3 contains 17 residues. V dropped 1 base and J dropped 2; count of bases not matched to a gene: 7. Per germline, CDR1 SGDLS and CDR2 YYNGEE.

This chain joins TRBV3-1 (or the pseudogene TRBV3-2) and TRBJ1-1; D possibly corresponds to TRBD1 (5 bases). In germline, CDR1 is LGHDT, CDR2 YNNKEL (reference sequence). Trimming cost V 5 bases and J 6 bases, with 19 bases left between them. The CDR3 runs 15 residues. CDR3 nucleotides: TGTGCCAGCAGCGGACCCCAGGGTGGGGGGGCTGAAGCTTTCTTT. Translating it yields CASSGPQGGGAEAFF.

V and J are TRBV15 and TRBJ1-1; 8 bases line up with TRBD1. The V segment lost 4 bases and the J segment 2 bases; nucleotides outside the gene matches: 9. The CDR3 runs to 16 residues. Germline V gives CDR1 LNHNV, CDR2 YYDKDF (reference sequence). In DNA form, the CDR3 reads TGTGCCACCAGCACACTCCAGGGGGCGCGAAACACTGAAGCTTTCTTT. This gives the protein CATSTLQGARNTEAFF.

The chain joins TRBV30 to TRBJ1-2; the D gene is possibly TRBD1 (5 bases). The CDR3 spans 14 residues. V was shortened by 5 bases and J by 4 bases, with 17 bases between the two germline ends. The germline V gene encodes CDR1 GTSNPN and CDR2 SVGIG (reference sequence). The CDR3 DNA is TGTGCCTGGGCTGCAGGACATAACCTCTATGGCTACACCTTC. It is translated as CAWAAGHNLYGYTF.

The CDR3 nucleotides read TGTGCCAGCAGCTTACGGACAGGCCTCGTAGGTTCACCCCTCCACTTT. It codes for CASSLRTGLVGSPLHF. The rearrangement joins TRBV11-2 to TRBJ1-6, with 7 nucleotides matching TRBD1. Germline V gene sequence: CDR1 SGHAT, CDR2 FQNNGV. The CDR3 extends over 16 amino acids. The V gene end was trimmed by 2 bases and the J gene end by 9 bases; junction bases not matched to a gene: 10.

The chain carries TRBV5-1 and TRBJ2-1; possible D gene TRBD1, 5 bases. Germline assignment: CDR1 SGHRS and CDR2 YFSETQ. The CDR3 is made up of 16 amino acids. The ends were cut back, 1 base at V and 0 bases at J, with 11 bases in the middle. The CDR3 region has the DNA TGCGCCAGCAGCTTGTCCCTGACAGCCTCCTACAATGAGCAGTTCTTC. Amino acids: CASSLSLTASYNEQFF. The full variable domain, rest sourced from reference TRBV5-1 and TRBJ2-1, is KAGVTQTPRYLIKTRGQQVTLSCSPISGHRSVSWYQQTPGQGLQFLFEYFSETQRNKGNFPGRFSGRQFSNSRSEMNVSTLELGDSALYLCASSLSLTASYNEQFFGPGTRLTVL.

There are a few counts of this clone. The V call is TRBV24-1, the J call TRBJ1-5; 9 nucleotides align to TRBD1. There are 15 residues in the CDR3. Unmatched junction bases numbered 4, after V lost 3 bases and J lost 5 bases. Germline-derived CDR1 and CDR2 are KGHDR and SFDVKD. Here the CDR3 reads CATSDRGTGHQPQHF. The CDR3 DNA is TGTGCCACCAGTGATAGAGGGACAGGGCATCAGCCCCAGCATTTT.

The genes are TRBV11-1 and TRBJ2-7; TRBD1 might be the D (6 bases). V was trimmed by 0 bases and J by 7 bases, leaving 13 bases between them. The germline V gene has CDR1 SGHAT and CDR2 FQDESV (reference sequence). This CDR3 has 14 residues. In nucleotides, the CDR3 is TGTGCCAGCAGCTTAGCGCTCCAGGGGAGAGAGCAGTACTTC. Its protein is CASSLALQGREQYF. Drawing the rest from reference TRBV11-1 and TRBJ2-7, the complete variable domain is EAEVAQSPRYKITEKSQAVAFWCDPISGHATLYWYRQILGQGPELLVQFQDESVVDDSQLPKDRFSAERLKGVDSTLKIQPAELGDSAMYLCASSLALQGREQYFGPGTRLTVT.

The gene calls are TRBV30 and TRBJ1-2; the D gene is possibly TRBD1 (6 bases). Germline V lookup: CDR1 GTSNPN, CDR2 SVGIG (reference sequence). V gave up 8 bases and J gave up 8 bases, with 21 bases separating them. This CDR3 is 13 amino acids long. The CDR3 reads CARQSRGALGYTF. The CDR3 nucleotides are TGTGCCCGCCAGAGTCGGGGGGCTTTAGGCTACACCTTC. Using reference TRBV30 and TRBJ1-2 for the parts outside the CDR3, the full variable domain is SQTIHQWPATLVQPVGSPLSLECTVEGTSNPNLYWYRQAAGRGLQLLFYSVGIGQISSEVPQNLSASRPQDRQFILSSKKLLLSDSGFYLCARQSRGALGYTFGSGTRLTVV.

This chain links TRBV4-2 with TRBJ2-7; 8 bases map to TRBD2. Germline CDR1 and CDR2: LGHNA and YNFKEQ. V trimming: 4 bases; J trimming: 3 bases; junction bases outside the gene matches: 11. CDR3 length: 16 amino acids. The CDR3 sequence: CASSLRYGGESYEQYF. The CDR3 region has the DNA TGTGCCAGCAGCCTAAGGTACGGGGGGGAGAGCTACGAGCAGTACTTC.

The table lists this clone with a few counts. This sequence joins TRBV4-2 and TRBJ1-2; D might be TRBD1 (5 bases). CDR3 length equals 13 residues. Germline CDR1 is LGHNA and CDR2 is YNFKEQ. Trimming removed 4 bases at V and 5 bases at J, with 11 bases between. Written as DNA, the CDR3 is TGTGCCAGCAGCCGGAGGGGATCTTATGGCTACACCTTC. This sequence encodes CASSRRGSYGYTF.

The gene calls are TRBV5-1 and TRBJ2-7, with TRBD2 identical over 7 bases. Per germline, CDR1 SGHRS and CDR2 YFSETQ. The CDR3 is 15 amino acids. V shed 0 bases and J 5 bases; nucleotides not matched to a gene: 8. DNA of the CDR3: TGCGCCAGCAGCTTGGAGGCAGCGGGAAAACACGAGCAGTACTTC. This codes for CASSLEAAGKHEQYF.

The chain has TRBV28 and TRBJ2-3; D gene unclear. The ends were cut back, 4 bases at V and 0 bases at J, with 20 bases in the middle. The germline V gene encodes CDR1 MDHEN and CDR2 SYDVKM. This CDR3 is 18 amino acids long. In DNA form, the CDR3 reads TGTGCCAGCAGTTCACCCTACTCGATTACTGCTAGCACAGATACGCAGTATTTT. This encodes CASSSPYSITASTDTQYF.